Following are 30 T cell receptor beta chains from one sample sequenced in a study of radiation and T cells in renal cell carcinoma. Time point described: blood 2 weeks post-SBRT. Documented treatment: 15 Gy SBRT to primary tumor, nephrectomy 4 weeks later. Sequencing was performed with immunoSEQ multiplex PCR; in TCRdb, only in-frame clones are kept and a portion is missing. The sample has about 150,000 clones, around 90% seen once. This material consisted of blood, taken from a patient whose treatment included radiotherapy and nephrectomy. The source of these receptors is a woman between 50 and 59 years old with renal cell carcinoma.

The genes are TRBV15 and TRBJ2-1, with 10 bases identical to TRBD2. The CDR3 is 18 amino acids. The germline CDR1 and CDR2 sequences are LNHNV and YYDKDF (reference sequence). Trimming cost V 2 bases and J 3 bases; bases outside gene matches: 10. The CDR3 is CATSRKLQIAGGYNEQFF. CDR3 sequence (DNA): TGTGCCACCAGCAGAAAATTGCAAATAGCGGGGGGCTACAATGAGCAGTTCTTC. The full variable domain, in which reference TRBV15 and TRBJ2-1 provide the parts outside the CDR3, is DAMVIQNPRYQVTQFGKPVTLSCSQTLNHNVMYWYQQKSSQAPKLLFHYYDKDFNNEADTPDNFQSRRPNTSFCFLDIRSPGLGDTAMYLCATSRKLQIAGGYNEQFFGPGTRLTVL.

The rearrangement links TRBV5-4 to TRBJ2-5; 9 bases agree with TRBD1. V trimming: 5 bases; J trimming: 5 bases; junction bases outside the gene matches: 4. The CDR3 is 13 amino acids. The germline gives CDR1 SGHNT, CDR2 YYREEE (reference sequence). The chain's CDR3 is CASSLTGGETQYF. In nucleotides, the CDR3 is TGTGCCAGCAGTTTGACAGGGGGGGAGACCCAGTACTTC. The variable domain in full, completed from reference TRBV5-4 and TRBJ2-5, reads ETGVTQSPTHLIKTRGQQVTLRCSSQSGHNTVSWYQQALGQGPQFIFQYYREEENGRGNFPPRFSGLQFPNYSSELNVNALELDDSALYLCASSLTGGETQYFGPGTRLLVL.

V usage is TRBV7-6 and J usage is TRBJ1-1, with D tentatively TRBD1 (6 bases). Germline V lookup: CDR1 SGHVS, CDR2 FNYEAQ. The CDR3 is 13 residues long. Deletions cut 1 base from V and 11 bases from J, with 14 bases between. CDR3 amino acids: CASSLDDQRGAFF. For the CDR3, the DNA is TGTGCCAGCAGCTTAGATGACCAAAGGGGGGCTTTCTTT.

CDR3 region: CASSQEWGTTTYEQYF. CDR3 sequence (DNA): TGCGCCAGCAGCCAAGAGTGGGGGACAACTACCTACGAGCAGTACTTC. The chain links TRBV4-3 to TRBJ2-7, with D perhaps TRBD1 (6 bases). Trimming removed 0 bases from V and 2 bases from J, with 14 bases in between. CDR1 is LGHNA and CDR2 is YSLEER in the germline V gene. The CDR3 contains 16 residues.

This chain uses TRBV5-4 with TRBJ1-2; D might be TRBD1 (5 bases). CDR1 and CDR2 from the germline V gene are SGHNT and YYREEE (reference sequence). The CDR3 spans 18 residues. The V and J ends lost 4 bases and 5 bases respectively, with 27 bases between them. The CDR3: CASSLPGAGIQILYGYTF. In DNA, the CDR3 is TGTGCCAGCAGCCTACCCGGGGCAGGGATTCAAATCCTTTATGGCTACACCTTC.

The rearrangement links TRBV18 to TRBJ2-3; TRBD1 agrees at 10 bases. The V gene end was trimmed by 6 bases and the J gene end by 5 bases; junction bases not matched to a gene: 11. The germline gives CDR1 KGHSH, CDR2 LQKENI. The CDR3 totals 16 residues. The CDR3 is CASSSQKGQGIDTQYF. The CDR3 region has the DNA TGTGCCAGCTCCAGTCAAAAGGGACAGGGGATAGATACGCAGTATTTT.

The V and J genes are TRBV5-6 and TRBJ2-4, with TRBD2 matching 9 bases. The V gene's germline CDR1 is SGHDT and CDR2 YYEEEE. Trimming took 7 bases from V and 6 from J; bases not matched to a gene: 11. CDR3 size: 15 residues. CDR3 sequence: CASANSGGSINIQYF. CDR3 bases: TGTGCCAGCGCCAATAGCGGGGGCTCCATAAACATTCAGTACTTC.

The rearrangement joins TRBV15 to TRBJ1-2; D gene unclear. V lost 0 bases, J lost 8 bases, and 13 bases lay in between. This CDR3 has 14 amino acids. Germline V gene lookup returns CDR1 LNHNV and CDR2 YYDKDF (reference sequence). The CDR3 spells CATSRDEVVQGYTF. The CDR3 DNA is TGTGCCACCAGCAGAGACGAGGTGGTGCAAGGCTACACCTTC.

This clone was recorded once. This chain uses TRBV4-1 with TRBJ2-3, with 9 bases lining up with TRBD1. Germline CDR1 reads MGHRA; CDR2 reads YSYEKL. Trimming at V came to 3 bases and at J to 4 bases, leaving 5 bases not matched to a gene. The length of the CDR3 is 15 residues. The CDR3 protein is CASSQGDRVPDTQYF. As DNA, the CDR3 is TGCGCCAGCAGCCAGGGGGACAGGGTACCAGATACGCAGTATTTT.

The chain has TRBV29-1 and TRBJ1-2, with a tentative D call TRBD1 (5 bases). Deletions cut 0 bases from V and 7 bases from J, with 18 bases between. Germline V gene sequence: CDR1 SQVTM, CDR2 ANQGSEA. The CDR3 consists of 15 residues. CDR3 sequence reads: CSVEDKAGRAVGYTF. The CDR3 DNA sequence: TGCAGCGTTGAAGATAAGGCAGGGCGCGCCGTTGGCTACACCTTC.

Notes on this clone: Different DNA sequences within this sample yield the same CDR3. This rearrangement joins TRBV19 to TRBJ1-5; D not resolved. Per germline, CDR1 LNHDA and CDR2 SQIVND (reference sequence). The V end lost 5 bases, the J end lost 2 bases, and 7 bases lay between the germline ends. The CDR3 has 13 residues. The chain's CDR3 is CASSYGRNQPQHF. The CDR3 nucleotides are TGTGCCAGTAGTTACGGACGCAATCAGCCCCAGCATTTT.

V usage is TRBV2 and J usage is TRBJ2-7; perhaps TRBD1 as D (6 bases). This CDR3 is built from 13 residues. Trimming left V 6 bases short and J 0 bases short, with 9 bases between. CDR1 is SNHLY, CDR2 FYNNEI, per germline. CDR3 in DNA: TGTGCCAGCAGGATGGACAGCTCCTACGAGCAGTACTTC. This translates into CASRMDSSYEQYF.

A note on this clone: Within the sample, other DNA sequences also encode this same CDR3. The chain couples TRBV6-1 to TRBJ2-3, with D uncertain. CDR3 length equals 12 residues. Germline values: CDR1 MNHNS, CDR2 SASEGT. Deletions cut 1 base from V and 5 bases from J, with 4 bases between. The CDR3 is CASSEVGDTQYF. The DNA for the CDR3 is TGTGCCAGCAGTGAAGTAGGAGATACGCAGTATTTT.

This clone has a single count. The chain is built from TRBV29-1 and TRBJ2-5; D may be TRBD2 (6 bases). The CDR3 extends over 13 amino acids. Germline loops: CDR1 SQVTM, CDR2 ANQGSEA. With 2 bases removed from V and 4 bases from J, the gap between germline ends came to 11 bases. Written as DNA, the CDR3 is TGCAGCGTTGAATCGGCGGGGAGAGAGACCCAGTACTTC. Protein sequence: CSVESAGRETQYF.

The V call is TRBV6-1, the J call TRBJ1-2, with D hard to call. Germline values: CDR1 MNHNS, CDR2 SASEGT. V dropped 1 base and J dropped 5 bases, with 17 bases sitting between them. The CDR3 is made up of 16 amino acids. CDR3 in amino acids: CASSEGGVNLVYGYTF. CDR3 DNA sequence: TGTGCCAGCAGTGAAGGGGGAGTCAACTTGGTATATGGCTACACCTTC.

The chain has TRBV4-1 and TRBJ2-2, with 8 bases lining up with TRBD1. Germline assignment: CDR1 MGHRA and CDR2 YSYEKL. This CDR3 is built from 15 residues. V shed 0 bases and J 6 bases; nucleotides not matched to a gene: 3. This CDR3 is CASSQDQGAAGELFF. The CDR3 bases are TGCGCCAGCAGCCAAGACCAGGGGGCCGCCGGGGAGCTGTTTTTT.

V is TRBV9 and J is TRBJ1-6, with D tentatively TRBD1 (5 bases). The CDR3 consists of 14 residues. V was clipped by 6 bases and J by 8 bases, with 15 bases between them. Germline CDR1 is SGDLS and CDR2 is YYNGEE. CDR3 amino acids: CASTTGGEYSPLHF. The CDR3 DNA reads as TGTGCCAGCACCACCGGGGGAGAGTATTCACCCCTCCACTTT.

The chain combines TRBV19 with TRBJ2-3, with 10 bases aligning to TRBD2. This CDR3 region has 14 residues. The V and J ends lost 6 bases and 7 bases, in that order; junction bases with no gene match: 7. Germline loops: CDR1 LNHDA, CDR2 SQIVND (reference sequence). Written as DNA, the CDR3 is TGTGCCAGTAGCCCTAGCGGGGGAATTTATACGCAGTATTTT. As protein: CASSPSGGIYTQYF.

The chain uses TRBV5-1 and TRBJ1-3, with D perhaps matching TRBD1 (6 bases). CDR1 and CDR2 from the germline V gene are SGHRS and YFSETQ. The V and J ends lost 4 bases and 0 bases respectively, with 17 bases between them. The CDR3 length is 17 residues. The CDR3 DNA sequence: TGCGCCAGCAGCCTGGCCGAAGGGGGGATCTCTGGAAACACCATATATTTT. Its translation is CASSLAEGGISGNTIYF.

This clone was counted once. The V and J genes are TRBV4-2 and TRBJ1-2, with 7 bases lining up with TRBD1. CDR1 is LGHNA, CDR2 YNFKEQ, per germline. The V and J ends lost 2 bases and 8 bases, in that order; junction bases with no gene match: 8. This CDR3 is 14 amino acids long. CDR3 nucleotides: TGTGCCAGCAGCCAACTAGCCCCAGGGGGGGGCTACACCTTC. It codes for CASSQLAPGGGYTF.

V gene TRBV7-9 combines with J gene TRBJ2-1; 8 nucleotides match TRBD2. CDR1 is SEHNR and CDR2 is FQNEAQ in the germline V gene (reference sequence). The CDR3 sequence is 14 residues long. With 4 bases clipped from V and 7 bases from J, the junction kept 6 bases outside the gene matches. The CDR3 bases are TGTGCCAGCAGCTATGAGCGGGGGTGGAATGAGCAGTTCTTC. Protein sequence: CASSYERGWNEQFF.

This clone appeared a single time. This chain uses TRBV16 with TRBJ1-2, with 8 nucleotides matching TRBD1. The CDR3 loop spans 15 amino acids. Germline V lookup: CDR1 KGHSY, CDR2 FQNENV. The junction had 6 bases not matched to a gene; V was cut back by 0 bases and J by 6 bases. This CDR3 reads CASSQSSQGVDGYTF. CDR3 DNA sequence: TGTGCCAGCAGCCAATCCTCACAGGGGGTTGATGGCTACACCTTC.

The CDR3 is CASSLDAGVAEAFF. DNA for the CDR3: TGCGCCAGCAGCTTGGATGCAGGGGTGGCTGAAGCTTTCTTT. The J gene is TRBJ1-1, the V gene TRBV5-1; D perhaps matches TRBD1 (6 bases). The germline CDR1 and CDR2 sequences are SGHRS and YFSETQ. V lost 0 bases and J lost 6, with 12 bases in between. The CDR3 spans 14 residues.

The chain is built from TRBV7-2 and TRBJ2-1; D might be TRBD2 (5 bases). The V gene lost 1 base and the J gene lost 9 bases, with 19 bases spanning the gap. Germline CDR1 reads SGHTA; CDR2 reads FQGNSA. The CDR3 totals 16 residues. CDR3: CASSLGVSGVEGEQFF. DNA of the CDR3: TGTGCCAGCAGCTTAGGTGTTTCAGGTGTTGAGGGTGAGCAGTTCTTC. The full variable domain, its missing parts supplied by reference TRBV7-2 and TRBJ2-1, is GAGVSQSPSNKVTEKGKDVELRCDPISGHTALYWYRQSLGQGLEFLIYFQGNSAPDKSGLPSDRFSAERTGGSVSTLTIQRTQQEDSAVYLCASSLGVSGVEGEQFFGPGTRLTVL.

The chain uses TRBV19 and TRBJ2-6, with TRBD1 as a possible D gene (5 bases). The CDR3 sequence is 15 residues long. Germline values: CDR1 LNHDA, CDR2 SQIVND (reference sequence). Trimming left V 6 bases short and J 2 bases short, with 11 bases between. The CDR3 loop reads CASRTQGTGANVLTF. Here the CDR3 DNA reads TGTGCCAGTAGGACCCAGGGAACTGGGGCCAACGTCCTGACTTTC.

The chain uses TRBV19 and TRBJ2-5; D might be TRBD2 (5 bases). The CDR3 is made up of 16 amino acids. With 1 base removed from V and 4 bases from J, the gap between germline ends came to 16 bases. Germline V gene data show CDR1 as LNHDA and CDR2 as SQIVND (reference sequence). In DNA form, the CDR3 reads TGTGCCAGTAGTATAGTGGTCGGACTCTTTGGAGAGACCCAGTACTTC. It yields the protein CASSIVVGLFGETQYF. The whole variable domain, remainder taken from reference TRBV19 and TRBJ2-5, is DGGITQSPKYLFRKEGQNVTLSCEQNLNHDAMYWYRQDPGQGLRLIYYSQIVNDFQKGDIAEGYSVSREKKESFPLTVTSAQKNPTAFYLCASSIVVGLFGETQYFGPGTRLLVL.

This chain links TRBV19 with TRBJ2-7; tentatively, D is TRBD1 (6 bases). The germline gives CDR1 LNHDA, CDR2 SQIVND (reference sequence). The length of the CDR3 is 15 residues. The V end lost 11 bases, the J end lost 2 bases, and 22 bases lay between the germline ends. The CDR3 here is CASSLPGQITYEQYF. CDR3 bases: TGTGCCTCCTCCTTGCCGGGACAAATAACCTACGAGCAGTACTTC.

The chain recombines TRBV7-8 with TRBJ2-1; no definite D call. Germline V gives CDR1 SGHVS, CDR2 FQNEAQ. This CDR3 spans 14 amino acids. The V end was cut by 2 bases, the J end by 5 bases, with 10 bases between. In DNA, the CDR3 is TGTGCCAGCAGCTTATGGGCCATCAACAATGAGCAGTTCTTC. Encoded protein: CASSLWAINNEQFF.

This chain uses TRBV27 with TRBJ1-5; 7 nucleotides align to TRBD1. V shed 6 bases, J shed 3 bases, and the junction held 5 bases outside the gene matches. Per the germline V gene, CDR1 is MNHEY and CDR2 is SMNVEV (reference sequence). The CDR3 is 14 amino acids. The CDR3 nucleotides are TGTGCCAGCAGCCATGGGACAGTCAATCAGCCCCAGCATTTT. Its protein is CASSHGTVNQPQHF.

The V and J genes are TRBV4-3 and TRBJ2-7; a possible D gene is TRBD2 (7 bases). The V end lost 4 bases, the J end lost 4 bases, and 20 bases lay between the germline ends. The CDR3 sequence is 16 residues long. Germline V gives CDR1 LGHNA, CDR2 YSLEER. Written as DNA, the CDR3 is TGCGCCAGCAGCCTCACCTACGGCGGGGGCGTTTACGAGCAGTACTTC. This sequence encodes CASSLTYGGGVYEQYF.